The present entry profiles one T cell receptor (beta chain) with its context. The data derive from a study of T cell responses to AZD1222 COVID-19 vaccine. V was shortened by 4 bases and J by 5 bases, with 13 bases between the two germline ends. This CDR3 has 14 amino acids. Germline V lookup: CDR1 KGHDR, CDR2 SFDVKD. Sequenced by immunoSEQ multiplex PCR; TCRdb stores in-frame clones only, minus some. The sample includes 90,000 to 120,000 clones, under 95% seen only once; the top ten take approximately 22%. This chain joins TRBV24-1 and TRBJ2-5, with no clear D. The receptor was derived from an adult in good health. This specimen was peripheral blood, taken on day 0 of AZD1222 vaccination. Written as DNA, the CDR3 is TGTGCCACCAGTGACTTACAATCTTTGGAGACCCAGTACTTC. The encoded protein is CATSDLQSLETQYF.